This section outlines one T cell receptor beta chain sequence together with its context. The data are from a study of blood T cell repertoires in COVID-19. The CDR3 is 18 residues long. Germline V gene data show CDR1 as WSHSY and CDR2 as SAAADI. The ends were cut back, 7 bases at V and 3 bases at J, with 26 bases in the middle. TCRdb keeps only in-frame clones here, not all; method: immunoSEQ multiplex PCR. The data contain about 350,000 clones, 87% of them seen just once; the ten biggest clones take up more than 1%. This sequence joins TRBV10-2 and TRBJ2-3, with D possibly being TRBD2 (6 bases). Sequences were obtained from PBMCs or T cells enriched from blood (not recorded which). The receptor's source is a woman in her 30s who had recovered from COVID-19. Here the CDR3 DNA reads TGCGCCAGCACCGACCCCTACCAGGAGGCAGGGAGGACAGATACGCAGTATTTT. Translated, it gives CASTDPYQEAGRTDTQYF.